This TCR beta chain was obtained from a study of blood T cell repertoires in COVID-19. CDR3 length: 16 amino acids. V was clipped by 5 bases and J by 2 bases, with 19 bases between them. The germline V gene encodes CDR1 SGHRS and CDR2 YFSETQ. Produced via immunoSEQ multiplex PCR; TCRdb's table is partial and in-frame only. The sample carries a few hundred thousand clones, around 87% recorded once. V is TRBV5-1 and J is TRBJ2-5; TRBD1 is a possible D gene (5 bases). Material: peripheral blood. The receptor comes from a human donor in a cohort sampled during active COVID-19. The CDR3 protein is CASSSDDNTGQETQYF. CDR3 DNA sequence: TGCGCCAGCAGTTCCGACGATAACACAGGACAAGAGACCCAGTACTTC.